This entry lists 3 T cell receptor beta chains sequenced from one sample in a study of cytomegalovirus exposure and HLA in healthy donors. The PCR used 60 Vbeta and 13 Jbeta primers. Data came from immunoSEQ multiplex PCR; TCRdb stores just in-frame clones and leaves some out. The top ten hold around 0.99% of the sample, which has around 190,000 clones, over 60% seen once. The sample was PBMCs. The receptors shown here come from a middle-aged woman in good health and CMV-seronegative.

This chain connects TRBV11-1 to TRBJ1-2, with 9 bases aligning to TRBD1. CDR1 is SGHAT and CDR2 is FQDESV in the germline V gene (reference sequence). The CDR3 contains 14 residues. The V gene end was trimmed by 4 bases and the J gene end by 2 bases; junction bases not matched to a gene: 2. The CDR3 region has the DNA TGTGCCAGCAGCTCAGACAGGGGGAACTATGGCTACACCTTC. It is translated as CASSSDRGNYGYTF.

V gene TRBV7-2 combines with J gene TRBJ2-2, with a tentative D call TRBD1 (5 bases). The germline V and J ends were trimmed by 5 bases and 1 base, with 11 bases remaining between them. This CDR3 is 15 amino acids long. Looked up from germline, CDR1 is SGHTA and CDR2 is FQGNSA. The chain's CDR3 is CASSAMTENTGELFF. As DNA, the CDR3 is TGTGCCAGCAGCGCCATGACAGAGAACACCGGGGAGCTGTTTTTT.

The genes are TRBV5-1 and TRBJ2-2, with unresolved D. V was trimmed by 0 bases and J by 6 bases, leaving 9 bases between them. Germline CDR1 reads SGHRS; CDR2 reads YFSETQ. This CDR3 has 14 residues. This chain's CDR3 is CASSLVIAPGELFF. The CDR3 nucleotides read TGCGCCAGCAGCTTGGTGATAGCCCCCGGGGAGCTGTTTTTT.